These 16 T cell receptor beta chains share one sample of origin, sequenced in a study of Ad26.COV2.S vaccination and SARS-CoV-2 variants. Profiling relied on immunoSEQ multiplex PCR, and the TCRdb table lists in-frame clones only, not all of them. The sample contains about 350,000 clones, about 88% of which appear only once. Treatment reported: roughly 19 received Ad26.COV2.S at low or high dose, single or two shots; about 5 received placebo; per-sample allocation not given. On day 63 after the first injection, vaccine and placebo recipients gave samples. The source material was peripheral blood, sampled in a trial of Ad26.COV2.S vaccine versus placebo. All receptors derive from a person between 18 and 60 years old who received the Ad26.COV2.S COVID-19 vaccine or a placebo.

V and J are TRBV2 and TRBJ2-2; TRBD1 might be the D (5 bases). The germline CDR1 and CDR2 sequences are SNHLY and FYNNEI. This CDR3 spans 15 amino acids. Trimming removed 2 bases from V and 1 base from J, with 8 bases in between. CDR3 in amino acids: CASSESRGNTGELFF. The CDR3 DNA reads as TGTGCCAGCAGTGAATCTAGGGGGAACACCGGGGAGCTGTTTTTT. The full variable domain, in which reference TRBV2 and TRBJ2-2 provide the parts outside the CDR3, is EPEVTQTPSHQVTQMGQEVILRCVPISNHLYFYWYRQILGQKVEFLVSFYNNEISEKSEIFDDQFSVERPDGSNFTLKIRSTKLEDSAMYFCASSESRGNTGELFFGEGSRLTVL.

The chain combines TRBV7-2 with TRBJ2-7; 8 nucleotides match TRBD2. The V gene's germline CDR1 is SGHTA and CDR2 FQGNSA. The V gene end was trimmed by 5 bases and the J gene end by 5 bases; junction bases not matched to a gene: 14. The CDR3 loop spans 16 amino acids. The CDR3 sequence: CASSTYGSGSVNEQYF. CDR3 in DNA: TGTGCCAGCAGCACTTATGGGAGCGGGAGCGTGAACGAGCAGTACTTC.

The chain has TRBV28 and TRBJ2-3, with TRBD1 matching 11 bases. Trimming removed 9 bases from V and 9 bases from J; junction bases left unmatched: 11. The V gene's germline CDR1 is MDHEN and CDR2 SYDVKM. This CDR3 contains 14 residues. CDR3 in amino acids: CASSGQGASQTQYF. CDR3 nucleotide sequence: TGTGCCAGTTCTGGACAGGGGGCATCCCAGACGCAGTATTTT.

The table lists this clone with a few counts. The CDR3 spells CATSRDPTGNEQYF. The CDR3 nucleotides read TGTGCCACCAGCAGAGACCCGACAGGGAACGAGCAGTACTTC. This chain links TRBV15 with TRBJ2-7; TRBD1 matches 7 bases. The CDR3 sequence is 14 residues long. V lost 0 bases to trimming and J lost 5 bases; unmatched junction nucleotides: 4. Germline-derived CDR1 and CDR2 are LNHNV and YYDKDF (reference sequence).

J is TRBJ1-1 and V is TRBV11-3; unclear D gene. The CDR3 runs to 16 residues. The V gene's germline CDR1 is SGHNT and CDR2 YENEEA. V lost 5 bases and J lost 0, with 16 bases in between. The CDR3: CASSPGRSGLNTEAFF. The CDR3 DNA is TGTGCCAGCAGCCCCGGGAGATCCGGGCTGAACACTGAAGCTTTCTTT.

The chain couples TRBV10-3 to TRBJ2-7; D might be TRBD1 or TRBD2, each matching 5 bases. Deletions cut 6 bases from V and 3 bases from J, with 12 bases between. CDR1 is ENHRY, CDR2 SYGVKD, per germline. The CDR3 has 13 residues. The CDR3 DNA is TGTGCCATCAGGGGACCCGGAGACTACGAGCAGTACTTC. Translating it yields CAIRGPGDYEQYF.

A remark on this clone: In the same sample, other DNA sequences code for this CDR3. The chain recombines TRBV11-3 with TRBJ2-1; D possibly corresponds to TRBD2 (5 bases). The V end lost 3 bases, the J end lost 7 bases, and 7 bases lay between the germline ends. Germline CDR1 SGHNT, CDR2 YENEEA. This CDR3 is 12 amino acids long. The CDR3 is CASSFSGNEQFF. The CDR3 nucleotides are TGTGCCAGCAGCTTCAGCGGAAATGAGCAGTTCTTC.

This clone occurred a few times. The rearrangement joins TRBV18 to TRBJ2-1, with a possible D match to TRBD2 (6 bases). Per germline, CDR1 KGHSH and CDR2 LQKENI. The CDR3 is made up of 13 amino acids. Trimming removed 4 bases at V and 5 bases at J, with 9 bases between. The CDR3 protein is CASSRTNDNEQFF. Written as DNA, the CDR3 is TGTGCCAGCTCACGGACTAACGACAATGAGCAGTTCTTC.

The chain joins TRBV5-1 to TRBJ1-2; 7 nucleotides agree with TRBD1. V lost 3 bases and J lost 6; bases outside the gene matches: 14. This CDR3 has 16 residues. The germline gives CDR1 SGHRS, CDR2 YFSETQ. For the CDR3, the DNA is TGCGCCAGCAGCTCGGCCCCCACCGGGACAGAGCATGGCTACACCTTC. Translating it yields CASSSAPTGTEHGYTF.

The chain couples TRBV27 to TRBJ1-2; D remains ambiguous. Trimming left V 5 bases short and J 2 bases short, with 15 bases between. CDR1 and CDR2 from the germline V gene are MNHEY and SMNVEV (reference sequence). There are 15 residues in the CDR3. The CDR3 spells CASSQLDPSNYGYTF. CDR3 DNA sequence: TGTGCCAGCAGTCAACTGGACCCAAGCAACTATGGCTACACCTTC.

The gene calls are TRBV4-1 and TRBJ2-7; possibly TRBD1 for D (6 bases). Looked up from germline, CDR1 is MGHRA and CDR2 is YSYEKL. The CDR3 has 17 amino acids. V lost 2 bases, J lost 2 bases, and 19 bases lay in between. CDR3 nucleotides: TGCGCCAGCAGCCAATTACATACAGGGTCAGGGACCTACGAGCAGTACTTC. Amino acid sequence: CASSQLHTGSGTYEQYF.

The gene calls are TRBV28 and TRBJ2-2; TRBD2 matches 7 bases. The CDR3 is 15 residues long. With 6 bases clipped from V and 3 bases from J, the junction kept 7 bases outside the gene matches. The germline V gene has CDR1 MDHEN and CDR2 SYDVKM. The DNA of the CDR3 is TGTGCCAGCAGCAACCTGGCGGGAGACACCGGGGAGCTGTTTTTT. Encoded protein: CASSNLAGDTGELFF.

This chain links TRBV19 with TRBJ1-2, with 8 positions matching TRBD1. The CDR3 totals 15 residues. Germline V gene lookup returns CDR1 LNHDA and CDR2 SQIVND (reference sequence). V shed 5 bases, J shed 4 bases, and the junction held 9 bases outside the gene matches. The CDR3 loop is CASSFRTGLGYGYTF. CDR3 DNA sequence: TGTGCCAGTAGTTTCCGGACAGGGCTGGGCTATGGCTACACCTTC. Together with reference TRBV19 and TRBJ1-2, the CDR3 gives the full variable domain: DGGITQSPKYLFRKEGQNVTLSCEQNLNHDAMYWYRQDPGQGLRLIYYSQIVNDFQKGDIAEGYSVSREKKESFPLTVTSAQKNPTAFYLCASSFRTGLGYGYTFGSGTRLTVV.

The chain joins TRBV7-6 to TRBJ2-2; 11 bases map to TRBD2. The junction had 5 bases not matched to a gene; V was cut back by 5 bases and J by 3 bases. From germline, CDR1 is SGHVS and CDR2 FNYEAQ. The CDR3 totals 16 residues. As DNA, the CDR3 is TGTGCCAGCAGCCATCTAGCGGGAGGTGACACCGGGGAGCTGTTTTTT. Translated: CASSHLAGGDTGELFF. Full variable domain (missing parts from reference TRBV7-6 and TRBJ2-2): GAGVSQSPRYKVTKRGQDVALRCDPISGHVSLYWYRQALGQGPEFLTYFNYEAQQDKSGLPNDRFSAERPEGSISTLTIQRTEQRDSAMYRCASSHLAGGDTGELFFGEGSRLTVL.

The gene calls are TRBV27 and TRBJ2-7; the D gene is possibly TRBD1 (6 bases). The V gene lost 1 base and the J gene lost 2 bases, with 15 bases spanning the gap. CDR1 and CDR2 from the germline V gene are MNHEY and SMNVEV (reference sequence). The CDR3 sequence is 16 residues long. The CDR3 sequence is CASSLFTGLSTYEQYF. Written as DNA, the CDR3 is TGTGCCAGCAGTTTATTCACAGGGTTATCCACCTACGAGCAGTACTTC.

V is TRBV7-6 and J is TRBJ1-1, with TRBD1 identical over 7 bases. The CDR3 has 15 residues. The V and J ends lost 5 bases and 1 base, in that order; junction bases with no gene match: 7. Per the germline V gene, CDR1 is SGHVS and CDR2 is FNYEAQ. The CDR3, as DNA: TGTGCCAGCAGCGAAGCGGACAGGAGGAACACTGAAGCTTTCTTT. Translating it yields CASSEADRRNTEAFF.